The following is a T cell receptor beta chain sequence with its context. Antigen: not known. Time point noted: late sampling 161 to 241 days after vaccination in three convalescent patients. The treatment was: roughly 11-day PBMC culture with coronavirus spike peptide pools or control peptides (ViraFEST assay). This specimen belongs to a study of vaccination and CD4 T cells after COVID-19. Germline assignment: CDR1 DFQATT and CDR2 SNEGSKA (reference sequence). The CDR3 consists of 13 residues. V lost 0 bases and J 2 bases, leaving 7 bases between the germline ends. The Oncomine TCR Beta short-read assay generated sequence data from the DNA of cultured CD4+ T cells. Using its own MiXCR run on the PCR reads, TCRdb lists one record per CDR3 protein. The sample has 15,000 to 20,000 distinct CDR3 sequences; just under 55% are singletons.

The receptor was derived from a human donor who had recovered from COVID-19. The gene calls are TRBV20-1 and TRBJ2-5; D gene unclear. Sequences were derived from CD4+ T cells from blood, cultured in vitro, sampled about 7 months after SARS-CoV-2 vaccination. CDR3 in DNA: TGCAGTGCTAGAGAGGCATTTCAAGAGACCCAGTACTTC. Amino acid sequence: CSAREAFQETQYF.